A selection of T cell receptor beta chains follows, all from one sample in a study of Ad26.COV2.S vaccination and SARS-CoV-2 variants. Assay: immunoSEQ multiplex PCR; the TCRdb copy retains only in-frame clones and omits some. The sample holds 300,000 to 400,000 clones, around 90% seen once. Sequences were derived from peripheral blood, sampled in a trial of Ad26.COV2.S vaccine versus placebo. Receptor source: a person aged 18-60 years who received the Ad26.COV2.S COVID-19 vaccine or a placebo. CDR3s include the opening cysteine and the closing phenylalanine or tryptophan. D genes are given only for firm matches. Only some rows state a clone size, as once, few, many or a class for expanded clones.

>NA|TRBV5-1|NA|TRBJ1-1
TGCGCCAGCAGCTTACGGGGGCTGTACACTGAAGCTTTCTTT
CASSLRGLYTEAFF
>few|TRBV7-2|NA|TRBJ1-5
TGTGCCAGCAGCCAGGGATATAGCAATCAGCCCCAGCATTTT
CASSQGYSNQPQHF
>few|TRBV7-2|NA|TRBJ1-1
TGTGCCAGCAGCCCCCTGCGGGGAACTGAAGCTTTCTTT
CASSPLRGTEAFF
>NA|TRBV11-2|NA|TRBJ1-1
TGTGCCAGCAGCCTAAGCAGACTAATGAACACTGAAGCTTTCTTT
CASSLSRLMNTEAFF
>NA|TRBV6-1|NA|TRBJ1-6
TGTGCCAGCAGTGAACCGTCAGCAGGGGACCGATCACCCCTCCACTTT
CASSEPSAGDRSPLHF
>NA|TRBV11-2|NA|TRBJ2-1
TGTGCCAGCAGCTTAGGGCTTCTTCACAATGAGCAGTTCTTC
CASSLGLLHNEQFF
>NA|TRBV12-5|TRBD2|TRBJ2-3
TGTGCTAGTGGTTTGGTATTAACGCGGGGGGGCCGAACAGATACGCAGTATTTT
CASGLVLTRGGRTDTQYF
>few|TRBV3-1/TRBV3-2|NA|TRBJ2-7
TGTGCCAGCAGCGGTTCCTACGAGCAGTACTTC
CASSGSYEQYF
>NA|TRBV7-2|NA|TRBJ1-1
TGTGCCAGCAGCCTCGACAGCACTGAAGCTTTCTTT
CASSLDSTEAFF
>NA|TRBV5-1|NA|TRBJ2-2
TGCGCCAGCAGCTTGATTGAACAAACCGGGGAGCTGTTTTTT
CASSLIEQTGELFF
>NA|TRBV7-3|NA|TRBJ2-1
TGTGCCAGCAGCCTCTTTACTAGCAACAATGAGCAGTTCTTC
CASSLFTSNNEQFF
>NA|TRBV20-1|NA|TRBJ2-2
TGCAGTGCTAGTGGCGGGGCAGGGTCGAACACCGGGGAGCTGTTTTTT
CSASGGAGSNTGELFF
>few|TRBV7-6|TRBD2|TRBJ2-3
TGTGCCAGCAGCTTGGCGGGGGACACAGATACGCAGTATTTT
CASSLAGDTDTQYF
>NA|TRBV3-1/TRBV3-2|NA|TRBJ2-5
TGTGCCAGCAGCCTTTCAGGGTACCAAGAGACCCAGTACTTC
CASSLSGYQETQYF
>NA|TRBV6-1|NA|TRBJ1-5
TGTGCCAGCGGTGGGAGGGGTTGGGATCGGTCCGGGCCCCAGCATTTT
CASGGRGWDRSGPQHF
>NA|TRBV5-5|TRBD1|TRBJ1-3
TGTGCCAGCAATCTCCGGGACAGCTCTGGAAACACCATATATTTT
CASNLRDSSGNTIYF
>NA|TRBV5-1|NA|TRBJ1-2
TGCGCCAGCAGCCTATATGACAGCTCTAACTATGGCTACACCTTC
CASSLYDSSNYGYTF
>NA|TRBV5-6|NA|TRBJ1-3
TGTGCCAGCAGCTTGGACTTGGGAGGAAACACCATATATTTT
CASSLDLGGNTIYF
>NA|TRBV12-3/TRBV12-4|NA|TRBJ2-1
TGTGCCAGCATCCAAGGGGCCAATGAGCAGTTCTTC
CASIQGANEQFF
>NA|TRBV7-2|NA|TRBJ2-6
TGTGCCAGCAGCTTAGAGCTAGAGGCCAACGTCCTGACTTTC
CASSLELEANVLTF
>NA|TRBV6-5|NA|TRBJ1-6
TGTGCCAGCAGTTACTCCTGGGGCCCGTCGCCCCTCCACTTT
CASSYSWGPSPLHF
>NA|TRBV5-6|NA|TRBJ1-2
TGTGCCAGCAGCTTGAGGGGAGCTAACTATGGCTACACCTTC
CASSLRGANYGYTF
>NA|TRBV3-1/TRBV3-2|TRBD2|TRBJ2-2
TGTGCCAGCAGCTCTAGGGCCAGCGGGGTTGGCGGGGAGCTGTTTTTT
CASSSRASGVGGELFF
>NA|TRBV20-1|NA|TRBJ1-2
TGCAGTGCTAGTCGAAGATTCTATGGCTACACCTTC
CSASRRFYGYTF
>NA|TRBV19|NA|TRBJ2-1
TGTGCCAGTAGTATAGACGGGACTGGGTACAATGAGCAGTTCTTC
CASSIDGTGYNEQFF
>NA|TRBV29-1|TRBD1|TRBJ1-1
TGCAGCGTTAAGACAGGGGGGAACACTGAAGCTTTCTTT
CSVKTGGNTEAFF
>NA|TRBV7-3|NA|TRBJ2-1
TGTGCCAGCAGCCGGGGGCCCGAGGGAAATGAGCAGTTCTTC
CASSRGPEGNEQFF
>NA|TRBV6-5|NA|TRBJ1-5
TGTGCCAGCAGTCGGGGGGCTAGCAATCAGCCCCAGCATTTT
CASSRGASNQPQHF
>NA|TRBV7-2|NA|TRBJ2-2
TGTGCCAGCAGCCCCCGCTCTTCTAAGAACACCGGGGAGCTGTTTTTT
CASSPRSSKNTGELFF
>NA|TRBV7-3|TRBD2|TRBJ2-3
TGTGCCAGCAGTCTAGCGGACACAGATACGCAGTATTTT
CASSLADTDTQYF
>NA|TRBV5-4|NA|TRBJ2-7
TGTGCCAGCAGCTTGGCCGGCAGATACGAGCAGTACTTC
CASSLAGRYEQYF
>once|TRBV5-1|NA|TRBJ2-2
TGCGCCAGCAGCTTGGAGGCCCTAGTATCTGGGGAGCTGTTTTTT
CASSLEALVSGELFF
>NA|TRBV24-1|TRBD2|TRBJ2-3
TGTGCCACCCGCGGGGGGGCGACAGATACGCAGTATTTT
CATRGGATDTQYF
>once|TRBV5-6|NA|TRBJ2-2
TGTGCCAGCAGCTCCCGATTGAGAGGGGTAGCTACCGGGGAGCTGTTTTTT
CASSSRLRGVATGELFF
>NA|TRBV7-2|TRBD1|TRBJ1-2
TGTGCCAGCAGCTCCAGACAGGGGGGCTATGGCTACACCTTC
CASSSRQGGYGYTF
>NA|TRBV18|NA|TRBJ1-5
TGTGCCAGCTCACAGGGACAATTTCAGCCCCAGCATTTT
CASSQGQFQPQHF
>NA|TRBV6-5|NA|TRBJ1-1
TGTGCCAGCAGAACCGGGGAAGCTTTCTTT
CASRTGEAFF
>once|TRBV4-3|NA|TRBJ2-7
TGCGCCAGCAGCCAAGACGCTTTCTACGAGCAGTACTTC
CASSQDAFYEQYF
>NA|TRBV19|NA|TRBJ2-7
TGTGCCAGTAGTGTCGGGTCATCTGACTACGAGCAGTACTTC
CASSVGSSDYEQYF